This T cell receptor (beta chain) emerged from a study of human T cells and chemical hapten exposure. Study context: Patients got weekly scalp diphenylcyclopropenone doses over the roughly 24-week study. Study-level points and caveats: Following DPC sensitization, TCRs present above 1 in 1000 frequency showed no change.

In the library, unique molecular identifiers were attached to individual cDNA molecules. In the authors' workflow: Per-sample TCR counts ranged from about 20,000 to 700,000, median roughly 96,000. TCRdb called the RACE reads again in MiXCR, with one record for every CDR3 protein. The V and J calls here are based on TCRdb, not the publication. The sample has approximately 41,000 distinct CDR3 sequences; around a tenth are singletons. V lost 3 bases and J 2 bases, leaving 7 bases between the germline ends. The CDR3 runs 13 residues. CDR1 and CDR2 (germline): LGHNA, YSLEER. As for time point: patch test 3, about 24 weeks after DPC sensitization. Stated treatment: therapeutic diphenylcyclopropenone sensitization with weekly scalp DPC. The authors extracted total RNA from unfractionated whole blood. A few counts support this clonotype. Its cognate antigen is unknown.

This TCR came from a man aged 50 to 60 with alopecia areata. Some clones in this sample may be carry-over from other donors' samples. The gene calls are TRBV4-3 and TRBJ1-1; no firm D call. Here the sequenced sample was whole blood, taken in connection with sensitization to the hapten diphenylcyclopropenone (DPC). CDR3 DNA sequence: TGCGCCAGCAGCCAGAAAGCAAACACTGAAGCTTTCTTT. Translating it yields CASSQKANTEAFF.